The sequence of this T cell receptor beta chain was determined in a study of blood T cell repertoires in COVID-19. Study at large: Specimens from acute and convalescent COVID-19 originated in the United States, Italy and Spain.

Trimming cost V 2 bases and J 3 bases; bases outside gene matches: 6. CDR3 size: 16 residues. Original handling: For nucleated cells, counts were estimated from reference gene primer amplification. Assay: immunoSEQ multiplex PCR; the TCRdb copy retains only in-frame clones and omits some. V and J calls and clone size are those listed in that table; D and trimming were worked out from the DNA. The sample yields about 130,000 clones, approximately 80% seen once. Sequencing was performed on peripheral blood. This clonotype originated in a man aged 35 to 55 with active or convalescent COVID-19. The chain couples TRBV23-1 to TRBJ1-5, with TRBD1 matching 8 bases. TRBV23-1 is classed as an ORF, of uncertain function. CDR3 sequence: CASSQADREDNQPQHF. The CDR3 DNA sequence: TGCGCCAGCAGTCAAGCGGACAGGGAGGACAATCAGCCCCAGCATTTT.